This T cell receptor beta chain was recorded in a study of blood T cell repertoires in COVID-19. The CDR3 has 18 amino acids. The ends lost 1 base at V and 3 bases at J; junction bases unmatched: 9. Per the germline V gene, CDR1 is LGHDT and CDR2 is YNNKEL (reference sequence). Measured with immunoSEQ multiplex PCR; TCRdb has only the in-frame clones, and not every one. Of 110,000 or so clones listed, under 80% are singletons. Sequencing was performed on peripheral blood. The chain joins TRBV3-1 (or the pseudogene TRBV3-2) to TRBJ2-5; 12 bases agree with TRBD2. This clonotype was obtained from a woman aged 70-85 years with acute or convalescent COVID-19. The CDR3 DNA follows: TGTGCCAGCAGCCAAGGAGATGGACTAGCGGGGCCCGAAGAGACCCAGTACTTC. It encodes CASSQGDGLAGPEETQYF.